A selection of T cell receptor beta chains follows, all from one sample in a study of metastatic and nonmetastatic thyroid tumors. With MiXCR, TCRdb reprocessed the PCR reads. Of more than 40,000 clones in the sample, about 3.3% were seen once. The sample taken for sequencing was blood. The receptors shown here come from a female donor with papillary thyroid cancer or a benign thyroid nodule (not recorded which). Some clones in this sample may be carry-over from other donors' samples. Each CDR3 is given with its conserved first and last residue. D genes are given only for firm matches. A row's size may be missing; if present it is once, few, many or a size class.

v_call	j_call	clone_size	d_call	cdr3_aa	cdr3_nt
TRBV6-1	TRBJ2-3	many	TRBD2	CASSRFSSGRASGGDTQYF	TGTGCCAGCAGCCGATTCTCTAGCGGGAGGGCCTCAGGGGGAGATACGCAGTATTTT
TRBV10-2	TRBJ2-7	few	.	CASSATFSYEQYF	TGCGCCAGCAGTGCGACCTTTTCCTACGAGCAGTACTTC
TRBV9	TRBJ1-2	many	.	CASSVGGQYGYTF	TGTGCCAGCAGCGTAGGAGGACAGTATGGCTACACCTTC
TRBV12-3/TRBV12-4	TRBJ2-7	few	.	CASRPRAAGDYEQYF	TGTGCCAGCAGGCCGAGGGCCGCCGGAGACTACGAGCAGTACTTC
TRBV2	TRBJ2-7	many	.	CASSERRQASEQYF	TGTGCCAGCAGTGAAAGACGACAGGCTTCCGAGCAGTACTTC
TRBV6-5	TRBJ1-5	.	TRBD1	CASSYAGGGQPQHF	TGTGCCAGCAGTTACGCAGGGGGTGGTCAGCCCCAGCATTTT
TRBV3-1	TRBJ1-1	.	.	CASSQEVQVRNTEAFF	TGTGCCAGCAGCCAAGAAGTTCAGGTACGGAACACTGAAGCTTTCTTT
TRBV2	TRBJ1-5	few	TRBD1	CASSLDRAQPQHF	TGTGCCAGCAGCCTCGACAGGGCTCAGCCCCAGCATTTT
TRBV19	TRBJ2-1	.	TRBD2	CATDSGRAGNFEQFF	TGTGCCACGGATAGCGGGAGGGCCGGAAACTTTGAGCAGTTCTTC
TRBV20-1	TRBJ2-7	.	TRBD1	CSARPPGTGVTYEQYF	TGCAGTGCTAGGCCACCCGGGACAGGGGTTACCTACGAGCAGTACTTC
TRBV5-1	TRBJ1-4	.	TRBD1	CASSTGTGGVSNEKLFF	TGCGCCAGCAGCACCGGGACAGGAGGAGTCTCTAATGAAAAACTGTTTTTT
TRBV11-2	TRBJ2-7	few	TRBD1	CASSSGGQGFYEQYF	TGTGCCAGCAGCTCCGGGGGACAGGGTTTCTACGAGCAGTACTTC
TRBV25-1	TRBJ1-5	many	TRBD1	CASSESRGEGNQPQHF	TGTGCCAGCAGTGAATCCAGGGGGGAGGGCAATCAGCCCCAGCATTTT
TRBV20-1	TRBJ2-3	many	.	CSANRGIRADTQYF	TGCAGTGCTAACCGAGGGATTAGGGCAGATACGCAGTATTTT
TRBV28	TRBJ1-5	few	.	CASTPSLRGEQPQHF	TGTGCCAGCACACCGTCATTGCGGGGAGAACAGCCCCAGCATTTT